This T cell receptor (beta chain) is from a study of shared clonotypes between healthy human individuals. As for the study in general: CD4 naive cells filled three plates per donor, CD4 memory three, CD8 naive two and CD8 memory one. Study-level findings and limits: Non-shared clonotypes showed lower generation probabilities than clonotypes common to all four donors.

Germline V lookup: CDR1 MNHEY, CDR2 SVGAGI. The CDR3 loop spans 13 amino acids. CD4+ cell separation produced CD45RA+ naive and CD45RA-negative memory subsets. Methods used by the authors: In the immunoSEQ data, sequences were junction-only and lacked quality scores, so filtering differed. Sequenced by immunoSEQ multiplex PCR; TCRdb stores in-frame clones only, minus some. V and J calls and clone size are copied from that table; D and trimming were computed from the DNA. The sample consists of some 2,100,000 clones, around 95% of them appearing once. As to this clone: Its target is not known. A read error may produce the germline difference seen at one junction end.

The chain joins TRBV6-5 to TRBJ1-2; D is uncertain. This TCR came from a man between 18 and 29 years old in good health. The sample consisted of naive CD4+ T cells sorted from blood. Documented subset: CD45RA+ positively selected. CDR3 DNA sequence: TGTGCCATCAGTGACGAAGGGTTCTATGGCTACACCTTC. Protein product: CAISDEGFYGYTF.